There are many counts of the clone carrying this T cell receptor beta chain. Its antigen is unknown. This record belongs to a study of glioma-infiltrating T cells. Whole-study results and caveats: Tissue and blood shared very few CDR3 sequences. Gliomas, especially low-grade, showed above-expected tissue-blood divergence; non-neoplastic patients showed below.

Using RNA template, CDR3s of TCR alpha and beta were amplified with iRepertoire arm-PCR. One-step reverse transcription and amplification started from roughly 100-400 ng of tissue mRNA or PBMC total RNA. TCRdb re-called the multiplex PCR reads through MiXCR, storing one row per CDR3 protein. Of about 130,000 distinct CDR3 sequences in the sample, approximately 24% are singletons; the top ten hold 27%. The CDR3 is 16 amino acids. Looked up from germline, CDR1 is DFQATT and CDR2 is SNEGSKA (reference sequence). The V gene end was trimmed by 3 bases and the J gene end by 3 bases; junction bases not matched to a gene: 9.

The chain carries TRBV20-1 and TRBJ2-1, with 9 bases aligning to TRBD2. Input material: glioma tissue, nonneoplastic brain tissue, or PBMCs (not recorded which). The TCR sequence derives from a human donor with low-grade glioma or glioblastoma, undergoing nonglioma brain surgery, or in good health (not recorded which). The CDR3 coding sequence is TGCAGTGCTAGCGCTCCAGCGGGGGGCTTCTACAATGAGCAGTTCTTC. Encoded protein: CSASAPAGGFYNEQFF.